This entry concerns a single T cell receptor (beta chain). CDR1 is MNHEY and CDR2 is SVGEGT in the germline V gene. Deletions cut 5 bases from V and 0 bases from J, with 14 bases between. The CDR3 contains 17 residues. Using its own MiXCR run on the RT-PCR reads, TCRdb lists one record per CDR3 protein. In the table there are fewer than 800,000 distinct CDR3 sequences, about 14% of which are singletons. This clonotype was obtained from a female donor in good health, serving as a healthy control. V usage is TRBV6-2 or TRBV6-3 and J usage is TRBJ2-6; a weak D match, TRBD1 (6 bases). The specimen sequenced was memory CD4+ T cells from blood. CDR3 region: CASSTERGISGANVLTF. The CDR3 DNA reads TGTGCCAGCAGTACCGAAAGGGGGATCTCTGGGGCCAACGTCCTGACTTTC.